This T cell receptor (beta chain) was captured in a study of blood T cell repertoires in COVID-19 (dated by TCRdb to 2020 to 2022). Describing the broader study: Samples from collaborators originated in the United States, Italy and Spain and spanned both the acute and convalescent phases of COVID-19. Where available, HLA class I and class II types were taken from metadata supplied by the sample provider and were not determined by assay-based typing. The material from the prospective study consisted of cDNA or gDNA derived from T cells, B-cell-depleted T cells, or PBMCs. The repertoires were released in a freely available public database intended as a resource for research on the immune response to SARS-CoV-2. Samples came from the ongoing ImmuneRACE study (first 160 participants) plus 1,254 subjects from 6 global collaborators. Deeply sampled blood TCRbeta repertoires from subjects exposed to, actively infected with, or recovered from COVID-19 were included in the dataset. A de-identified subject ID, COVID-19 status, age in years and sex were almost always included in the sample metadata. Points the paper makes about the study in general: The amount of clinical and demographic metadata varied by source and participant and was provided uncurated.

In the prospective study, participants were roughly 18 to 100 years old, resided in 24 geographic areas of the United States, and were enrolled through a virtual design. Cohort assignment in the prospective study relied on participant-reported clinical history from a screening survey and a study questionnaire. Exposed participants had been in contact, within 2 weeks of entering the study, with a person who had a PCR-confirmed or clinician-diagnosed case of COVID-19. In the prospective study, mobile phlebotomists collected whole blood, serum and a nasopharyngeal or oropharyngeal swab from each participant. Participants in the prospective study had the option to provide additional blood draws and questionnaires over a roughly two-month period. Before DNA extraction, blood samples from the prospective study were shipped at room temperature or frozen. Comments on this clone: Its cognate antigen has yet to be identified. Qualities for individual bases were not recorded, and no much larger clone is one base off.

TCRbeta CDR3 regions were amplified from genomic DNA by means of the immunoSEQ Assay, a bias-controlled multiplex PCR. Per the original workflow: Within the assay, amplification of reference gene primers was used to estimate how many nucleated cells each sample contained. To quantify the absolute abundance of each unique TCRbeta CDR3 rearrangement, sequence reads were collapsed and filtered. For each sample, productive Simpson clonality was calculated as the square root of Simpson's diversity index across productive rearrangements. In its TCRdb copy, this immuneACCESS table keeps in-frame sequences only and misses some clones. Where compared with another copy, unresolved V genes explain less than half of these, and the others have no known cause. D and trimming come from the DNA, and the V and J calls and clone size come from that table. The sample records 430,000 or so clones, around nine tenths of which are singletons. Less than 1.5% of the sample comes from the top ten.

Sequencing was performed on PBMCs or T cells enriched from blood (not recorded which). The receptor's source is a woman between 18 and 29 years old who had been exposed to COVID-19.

The bases read TGTGCCAGCTCCTGGACTAGCTTGGATGAGCAGTTCTTC. This encodes CASSWTSLDEQFF. The rearrangement combines TRBV21-1 with TRBJ2-1; the table assigns TRBD2, which was not confirmed against the DNA. TRBV21-1 is reported as a pseudogene. There are 13 amino acids in the CDR3, from cysteine to phenylalanine inclusive. This entry keeps only the CDR3 DNA: 39 bases, framed from base 1.